Below, one TCR beta chain is given with its context. Trimming shortened V by 0 bases and J by 3 bases, and 9 bases separated the two germline ends. There are 14 residues in the CDR3. The germline V gene encodes CDR1 SGHNT and CDR2 YYREEE (reference sequence). TCRdb keeps only in-frame clones here, not all; method: immunoSEQ multiplex PCR. Altogether over 60,000 clones are present, approximately 88% being singletons, with the ten largest covering around 0.42%. This sample was taken from a study of Tregs in tolerant kidney transplant recipients. The input for sequencing was CD4+ T cells from blood, taken before the transplant. The chain couples TRBV5-4 to TRBJ1-2, with a weak D call TRBD1 (5 bases). The TCR was taken from a human donor who received a combined kidney and bone marrow transplant. CDR3 sequence reads: CASSLAGQDYGYTF. CDR3 nucleotides: TGTGCCAGCAGCTTGGCAGGGCAGGACTATGGCTACACCTTC.